This T cell receptor beta chain comes out of a study of blood T cells in healthy people across ages. A second PCR, run for about 7 to 11 cycles, used a sample-barcoded 5' primer plus a J-beta primer mix. TCRdb ran MiXCR on the 5' RACE reads and lists one entry per CDR3 protein. The table lists roughly 1.5 million distinct CDR3 sequences, less than 45% of them singletons. The V gene lost 3 bases and the J gene lost 5 bases, with 9 bases spanning the gap. This CDR3 region has 13 residues. The germline V gene has CDR1 SGHRS and CDR2 YFSETQ. The sequenced sample was blood. The chain is built from TRBV5-1 and TRBJ1-5, with D possibly being TRBD1 (5 bases). This TCR derives from a woman in her late teens or twenties in good health. The CDR3: CASSWDGDQPQHF. DNA of the CDR3: TGCGCCAGCAGCTGGGACGGGGATCAGCCCCAGCATTTT.